A selection of T cell receptor beta chains follows, all from one sample in a study of vaccination and CD4 T cells after COVID-19. These TCRs are of unknown antigen specificity. TCRdb ran MiXCR on the PCR reads and lists one entry per CDR3 protein. The table includes 15,000 to 20,000 distinct CDR3 sequences, roughly 59% detected once. Material: CD4+ T cells from blood, cultured in vitro. All receptors come from a human donor who had recovered from COVID-19. Both conserved end residues are part of each CDR3. The order of the fields is J gene, V gene, CDR3 length, CDR3 protein.

TRBJ1-5 TRBV7-9 14 CASSYRGPGQPQHF
TRBJ1-2 TRBV20-1 13 CSAIRQGAYGYTF
TRBJ2-7 TRBV2 14 CASSGLAATREQYF
TRBJ2-3 TRBV29-1 13 CSVEGQGTDTQYF
TRBJ1-1 TRBV6-1 15 CASRFEGQGNTEAFF
TRBJ1-1 TRBV19 14 CASSIERGNTEAFF
TRBJ2-3 TRBV20-1 14 CSANLREGRDTQYF
TRBJ2-7 TRBV7-6 16 CASSLGTTGTDNEQYF
TRBJ2-5 TRBV20-1 14 CSAVEGTAQETQYF
TRBJ2-3 TRBV11-2 13 CASTSKRTDTQYF
TRBJ1-2 TRBV2 14 CASRVERGDYGYTF
TRBJ1-2 TRBV20-1 11 CSAWGVDGYTF
TRBJ2-2 TRBV19 14 CASKYGPNTGELFF
TRBJ2-1 TRBV27 15 CASSLSGSGYNEQFF
TRBJ2-1 TRBV12-3/TRBV12-4 12 CASSLTSGVQFF
TRBJ1-1 TRBV19 12 CASSIRNTEAFF
TRBJ2-1 TRBV7-2 14 CASGPGQRYNEQFF
TRBJ2-3 TRBV29-1 13 CSVERVGGDTQYF
TRBJ2-5 TRBV12-3/TRBV12-4 11 CASSFQETQYF
TRBJ1-3 TRBV6-1 14 CASSEAVPGNTIYF
TRBJ2-1 TRBV11-2 14 CASSALRSLNEQFF
TRBJ2-7 TRBV27 16 CASALGVGRSSYEQYF
TRBJ1-5 TRBV11-3 12 CASSHHAQPQHF
TRBJ1-6 TRBV25-1 17 CASRDTETVSYDSPLRF
TRBJ1-5 TRBV19 15 CASSIAGAIYQPQHF
TRBJ1-6 TRBV19 12 CASSPQNSPLHF
TRBJ1-2 TRBV6-1 12 CASETGSYGYTF
TRBJ2-5 TRBV27 13 CASSLRGVETQYF
TRBJ2-1 TRBV4-1 15 CASSQGRGQNNEQFF
TRBJ1-5 TRBV15 12 CATSRMNQPQHF
TRBJ1-1 TRBV12-3/TRBV12-4 14 CASSTRDSVTEAFF
TRBJ2-5 TRBV6-4 14 CAKADGGSEETQYF
TRBJ1-2 TRBV20-1 12 CSAPPGSYGYTF
TRBJ2-7 TRBV28 17 CASSLPRSGGASYEQYF
TRBJ1-1 TRBV30 13 CAWRETVYTEAFF
TRBJ2-5 TRBV2 14 CASSRAEVGETQYF
TRBJ1-2 TRBV10-3 16 CAISGGERLRRYGYTF
TRBJ1-6 TRBV29-1 15 CSGNLPGPPNSPLHF
TRBJ2-1 TRBV5-1 15 CASSTGLAVYNEQFF